This TCR beta chain was identified during a study of cytomegalovirus exposure and HLA in healthy donors. Overall study results and limits: In a later analysis, the majority of CMV-associated beta chains seemingly showed HLA restriction. While the bulk of TCR sequences proved rare, some public TCRs turned up in many donors. As was reported, the HLA-A and HLA-B alleles of most subjects were accurately predicted from TCR beta sequences. Sequencing depth roughly uniform across donors was assumed in presence/absence analyses.

This PCR relied on a set of 60 Vbeta primers and 13 Jbeta primers. Sequencing was performed with immunoSEQ multiplex PCR; in TCRdb, only in-frame clones are kept and a portion is missing. The table lists under 200,000 clones, 65% to 85% of them singletons. CDR1 MDHEN and CDR2 SYDVKM come from the germline V gene. V lost 3 bases to trimming and J lost 4 bases; unmatched junction nucleotides: 9. This CDR3 is built from 16 residues. Turning to this clone: Its matching antigen is unknown.

The sample consisted of PBMCs. The rearrangement joins TRBV28 to TRBJ2-3, with 8 bases matching TRBD2. This receptor was identified in a man between 60 and 75 years old in good health and CMV-seronegative. CDR3 DNA: TGTGCCAGCAGTTTTTATAGCGGGGCGGACGCAGATACGCAGTATTTT. Protein: CASSFYSGADADTQYF.